A selection of T cell receptor beta chains follows, all from one sample in a study of T cell responses to AZD1222 COVID-19 vaccine. The method was immunoSEQ multiplex PCR; TCRdb's version includes in-frame clones alone and lacks a portion of them. The repertoire includes 120,000 to 150,000 clones, around 90% of them detected once, and approximately 5.3% sits in the top ten. The sample consisted of peripheral blood, taken on day 0 of AZD1222 vaccination. These receptors were collected from an adult in good health. Both conserved end residues are part of each CDR3. Fields, in order: V gene, D gene, J gene, clone size, CDR3 length, CDR3 protein, CDR3 DNA. The D gene is left open where the match is weak. Only some rows state a clone size, as once, few, many or a class for expanded clones.

>TRBV28|-|TRBJ1-1|once|14
CASSLPRVGTEAFF
TGTGCCAGCAGCTTGCCCAGGGTAGGCACTGAAGCTTTCTTT
>TRBV28|-|TRBJ2-1|-|20
CASKDLGPMGDGARYNEQFF
TGTGCCAGCAAAGACTTGGGCCCGATGGGGGACGGGGCGAGGTACAATGAGCAGTTCTTC
>TRBV29-1|-|TRBJ1-1|-|13
CSVGEFGGAEAFF
TGCAGCGTTGGGGAATTCGGGGGCGCTGAAGCTTTCTTT
>TRBV3-1/TRBV3-2|-|TRBJ1-2|-|13
CASSQRIYYGYTF
TGTGCCAGCAGCCAGAGGATATACTATGGCTACACCTTC
>TRBV19|-|TRBJ2-1|-|14
CASSIIEGRSEQFF
TGTGCCAGTAGTATTATCGAGGGGCGATCTGAGCAGTTCTTC
>TRBV12-3/TRBV12-4|-|TRBJ2-1|-|11
CASSTGYEQFF
TGTGCCAGCAGCACGGGGTATGAGCAGTTCTTC
>TRBV16|-|TRBJ2-5|few|13
CASNLRGQETQYF
TGTGCCAGCAACCTCCGGGGTCAAGAGACCCAGTACTTC
>TRBV6-5|-|TRBJ2-7|-|13
CASNEGWSYEQYF
TGTGCCAGCAACGAGGGTTGGTCCTACGAGCAGTACTTC
>TRBV24-1|-|TRBJ2-3|-|15
CATSAPFSFGDTQYF
TGTGCCACCAGTGCCCCGTTCAGTTTTGGAGATACGCAGTATTTT
>TRBV21-1|-|TRBJ1-2|-|14
CASSKGQYVGGYTF
TGTGCCAGCAGCAAAGGGCAATATGTTGGTGGCTACACCTTC
>TRBV5-1|-|TRBJ2-7|-|15
CASSLGGGEFIKQYF
TGCGCCAGCAGCTTGGGAGGGGGAGAGTTCATCAAGCAGTACTTC
>TRBV2|-|TRBJ2-1|-|16
CASRPGGPAGINEQFF
TGTGCCAGCAGACCTGGTGGTCCGGCGGGGATCAATGAGCAGTTCTTC
>TRBV5-4|-|TRBJ1-2|-|15
CASSVYSQVIYGYTF
TGTGCCAGCAGCGTTTATTCCCAGGTGATCTATGGCTACACCTTC
>TRBV7-9|TRBD2|TRBJ2-7|-|18
CASSSRGLAGGKSYEQYF
TGTGCCAGCAGCTCGAGGGGGCTAGCGGGAGGAAAATCCTACGAGCAGTACTTC
>TRBV27|-|TRBJ1-1|-|12
CASSLTGGEAFF
TGTGCCAGCAGTCTAACCGGCGGTGAAGCTTTCTTT
>TRBV6-5|-|TRBJ2-7|few|12
CASTDLGGEQYF
TGTGCCAGCACCGACCTGGGGGGCGAGCAGTACTTC
>TRBV4-1|-|TRBJ2-6|-|16
CASSLGEDSGANVLTF
TGCGCCAGCAGCCTCGGCGAGGACTCTGGGGCCAACGTCCTGACTTTC
>TRBV7-8|TRBD1|TRBJ2-7|-|14
CASSLSDRGREQYF
TGTGCCAGCAGCTTATCGGACAGGGGTCGCGAGCAGTACTTC
>TRBV28|-|TRBJ1-1|few|13
CASCRNFNTEAFF
TGTGCCAGCTGCCGGAATTTCAACACTGAAGCTTTCTTT
>TRBV24-1|-|TRBJ2-1|-|18
CATSDLRPGHSSYNEQFF
TGTGCCACCAGTGATTTGCGCCCGGGACACAGCTCCTACAATGAGCAGTTCTTC
>TRBV27|TRBD1|TRBJ1-1|-|19
CASSPGQGASSILLTEAFF
TGTGCCAGCAGTCCCGGACAGGGGGCCAGTTCTATCCTCCTCACTGAAGCTTTCTTT
>TRBV27|-|TRBJ1-1|-|13
CASSLNGEGKAFF
TGTGCCAGCAGTTTAAACGGTGAGGGGAAAGCTTTCTTT
>TRBV30|-|TRBJ2-5|-|15
CAWSVFGGVVETQYF
TGTGCCTGGAGTGTTTTCGGGGGAGTCGTAGAGACCCAGTACTTC
>TRBV2|TRBD2|TRBJ2-1|once|19
CASSGLGLADILSYNEQFF
TGTGCCAGCAGTGGCTTGGGACTAGCGGACATCCTCTCCTACAATGAGCAGTTCTTC
>TRBV19|-|TRBJ1-1|-|13
CASERERNTEAFF
TGTGCCAGTGAAAGGGAGAGAAACACTGAAGCTTTCTTT
>TRBV19|-|TRBJ1-2|-|17
CASSISTPSASPYGYTF
TGTGCCAGTAGTATTTCAACGCCGTCGGCCAGCCCCTATGGCTACACCTTC
>TRBV7-2|-|TRBJ1-2|-|14
CASSLAVSSYGYTF
TGTGCCAGCAGCTTAGCAGTATCGTCCTATGGCTACACCTTC
>TRBV28|-|TRBJ1-5|-|15
CASSLSLGAGQPQHF
TGTGCCAGCAGTTTGAGTTTAGGGGCTGGTCAGCCCCAGCATTTT
>TRBV18|-|TRBJ2-5|-|12
CASSPSQETQYF
TGTGCCAGCTCACCGTCCCAAGAGACCCAGTACTTC
>TRBV6-2/TRBV6-3|-|TRBJ2-1|-|13
CASSYSGYNEQFF
TGTGCCAGCAGTTACTCAGGGTACAATGAGCAGTTCTTC
>TRBV7-2|-|TRBJ1-2|-|15
CASSSRGRANYGYTF
TGTGCCAGCAGCTCCCGGGGCAGGGCCAACTATGGCTACACCTTC
>TRBV3-1/TRBV3-2|-|TRBJ2-7|-|14
CASSQEGSSYEQYF
TGTGCCAGCAGCCAAGAAGGCTCCTCCTACGAGCAGTACTTC
>TRBV28|-|TRBJ1-1|-|16
CASRQWGLRGNTEAFF
TGTGCCAGCAGACAATGGGGGCTTCGGGGGAACACTGAAGCTTTCTTT
>TRBV7-2|TRBD2|TRBJ2-3|-|16
CASSSGTSGSTDTQYF
TGTGCCAGCAGCTCCGGGACTAGCGGCAGCACAGATACGCAGTATTTT
>TRBV28|-|TRBJ1-5|-|15
CASSADLTLNQPQHF
TGTGCCAGCAGTGCCGACTTAACCCTCAATCAGCCCCAGCATTTT
>TRBV28|-|TRBJ1-2|-|14
CASSYPGRDYGYTF
TGTGCCAGCAGTTACCCGGGTAGGGACTATGGCTACACCTTC
>TRBV7-9|TRBD1|TRBJ1-1|-|20
CASSNKPGQGFVEMNTEAFF
TGTGCCAGCAGCAACAAACCGGGACAGGGGTTTGTCGAAATGAACACTGAAGCTTTCTTT
>TRBV5-8|TRBD1|TRBJ2-7|-|16
CASSLWGGQGSYEQYF
TGTGCCAGCAGCTTGTGGGGGGGACAGGGGTCCTACGAGCAGTACTTC
>TRBV5-1|-|TRBJ2-7|-|12
CASRSTLYEQYF
TGCGCCAGCAGGTCTACTCTCTACGAGCAGTACTTC
>TRBV27|-|TRBJ1-6|-|14
CASRQALRGSPLHF
TGTGCCAGCAGGCAAGCTCTAAGGGGGTCACCCCTCCACTTT
>TRBV28|-|TRBJ1-2|-|12
CASSLVGRGYTF
TGTGCCAGCAGTTTGGTGGGGCGAGGCTACACCTTC
>TRBV6-5|TRBD2|TRBJ2-7|-|13
CATGTSGYYEQYF
TGTGCCACCGGGACTAGCGGATATTACGAGCAGTACTTC
>TRBV4-2|-|TRBJ1-5|-|14
CASSQDRDNQPQHF
TGTGCCAGCAGCCAAGACAGGGACAATCAGCCCCAGCATTTT
>TRBV14|TRBD1|TRBJ1-6|-|16
CASSPRGTGLRAPLHF
TGTGCCAGCAGCCCGCGCGGGACAGGCCTTAGGGCACCCCTCCACTTT
>TRBV5-1|TRBD1|TRBJ1-1|-|14
CASSADRDGGEAFF
TGCGCCAGCAGCGCAGACAGGGACGGCGGTGAAGCTTTCTTT
>TRBV7-9|TRBD1|TRBJ2-6|-|19
CASSLWTGQGGYGANVLTF
TGTGCCAGCAGCTTATGGACGGGACAGGGGGGATACGGGGCCAACGTCCTGACTTTC
>TRBV4-1|TRBD1|TRBJ1-6|-|14
CASSAGGNNSPLHF
TGCGCCAGCTCTGCAGGGGGCAATAATTCACCCCTCCACTTT
>TRBV2|-|TRBJ2-7|-|12
CASSDRDYEQYF
TGTGCCAGCTCAGACCGGGACTACGAGCAGTACTTC
>TRBV28|-|TRBJ1-5|once|14
CASSSAVGDQPQHF
TGTGCCAGCAGTTCGGCGGTAGGGGATCAGCCCCAGCATTTT
>TRBV28|-|TRBJ2-3|-|14
CASRTPGTLDTQYF
TGTGCCAGCAGAACCCCCGGCACACTAGATACGCAGTATTTT
>TRBV10-3|-|TRBJ1-3|few|17
CAISESRVARSGNTIYF
TGTGCCATCAGTGAGTCGAGAGTCGCGCGCTCTGGAAACACCATATATTTT